The 3 T cell receptor beta chains listed next were all sequenced from one sample in a study of cytomegalovirus exposure and HLA in healthy donors. Clones were sequenced by immunoSEQ multiplex PCR, and TCRdb holds only the in-frame ones, with some missing. The sample contains some 200,000 clones, around 86% of which appear only once. Sequencing input: PBMCs. All receptors come from a man aged 30-40 years in good health and CMV-seropositive.

This clone occurred a few times. The J gene is TRBJ1-5, the V gene TRBV10-3, with D perhaps TRBD1 (6 bases). The germline V and J ends were trimmed by 3 bases and 3 bases, with 15 bases remaining between them. The CDR3 is 16 amino acids. Germline CDR1 and CDR2: ENHRY and SYGVKD. The CDR3 coding sequence is TGTGCCATCAGTGAAGGGGGAGTCGGGTCCAATCAGCCCCAGCATTTT. Amino acid sequence: CAISEGGVGSNQPQHF.

This clone was detected only once. The chain uses TRBV30 and TRBJ2-1, with 9 bases fitting TRBD2. This CDR3 is 16 amino acids long. Germline CDR1 reads GTSNPN; CDR2 reads SVGIG (reference sequence). After removal of 0 bases from V and 15 bases from J, the junction contained 18 bases not matched to a gene. The CDR3 is CAWSVPFKSGGPRRFF. The CDR3 nucleotides are TGTGCCTGGAGTGTACCGTTCAAAAGCGGGGGGCCCCGTCGGTTCTTC.

The V and J genes are TRBV9 and TRBJ1-3; D might be TRBD1 (5 bases). The CDR3 runs to 16 residues. Germline CDR1 is SGDLS and CDR2 is YYNGEE. With 4 bases removed from V and 0 bases from J, the gap between germline ends came to 14 bases. This CDR3 reads CASSSGTISSGNTIYF. CDR3 in DNA: TGTGCCAGCAGCTCTGGGACGATCAGCTCTGGAAACACCATATATTTT.